These T cell receptor beta chains were read from a single sample in a study of T cells in Graves' hyperthyroidism and ophthalmopathy. TCRdb recomputed calls from the multiplex PCR reads with MiXCR, one row per CDR3 protein. This sample has about half a million distinct CDR3 sequences, with 20% found just once. The sample was blood. Source of these receptors: a man aged 18 to 29 with Graves' hyperthyroidism. The conserved cysteine and the conserved F or W are not part of the CDR3 here. Fields, in order: V gene, J gene, CDR3 protein.

TRBV5-8	TRBJ2-7	ASSPAVLYEQY
TRBV18	TRBJ1-3	ASSPSGAPGNTIY
TRBV7-8	TRBJ1-5	ASGQGGNQPQQ
TRBV7-2	TRBJ2-7	ASSLASGRAYEQY
TRBV12-3/TRBV12-4	TRBJ2-2	ASSLAGGDTGELF
TRBV12-5	TRBJ2-7	ASGLFTRVPGEQY
TRBV6-1	TRBJ1-5	ASSPLGALDNQPQH
TRBV4-1	TRBJ2-7	ASSQLDRGGYEQY
TRBV5-1	TRBJ1-1	ASSLTGTPEAF
TRBV6-5	TRBJ2-5	ASSLTGGSETQY
TRBV29-1	TRBJ1-1	SVSGQNTEAF
TRBV7-2	TRBJ2-7	ASSLARFSGQTKLYEQY
TRBV20-1	TRBJ2-7	SAELADSYEQY
TRBV28	TRBJ2-5	ASSLTGRLETQY
TRBV4-1	TRBJ1-1	ASSQGGLSGVFMTEAF
TRBV20-1	TRBJ2-7	SARDRRSPYEQY
TRBV6-1	TRBJ1-5	ASNLGTGGLPQH
TRBV6-2/TRBV6-3	TRBJ1-5	ASSSDRYQPQH
TRBV29-1	TRBJ1-1	SVEKQGLNTEAF
TRBV20-1	TRBJ1-2	SARVGTGGGGYT
TRBV6-1	TRBJ2-5	ASSADRGGETQY
TRBV6-2/TRBV6-3	TRBJ2-3	ASSPPGGRGRTDTQY
TRBV6-5	TRBJ2-5	ASSLSGRGQETQY
TRBV28	TRBJ2-7	ASSHPGLRTYEQY
TRBV6-2/TRBV6-3	TRBJ2-7	ASTARPTHEQY
TRBV30	TRBJ1-5	AWSSGRDIQPQH
TRBV4-1	TRBJ1-5	ASSQVQGQPQH
TRBV2	TRBJ1-1	ASRKGFGTGRTEAF
TRBV5-1	TRBJ1-2	ASSLGEEGRGYGYT
TRBV9	TRBJ2-7	ASSVDLGGYEQY
TRBV9	TRBJ1-1	ASSARQGNTEAF
TRBV30	TRBJ1-2	AWTGRGPGGYT
TRBV7-9	TRBJ1-1	ASSLHSGDTKAF
TRBV24-1	TRBJ2-5	ATSDATVQETQY
TRBV5-1	TRBJ2-2	ASSLAGDYTGELF
TRBV28	TRBJ2-5	ASSTQGAGETQY
TRBV19	TRBJ1-5	ASVQGNQPQH
TRBV12-3/TRBV12-4	TRBJ1-2	ASSEGAYGYT
TRBV5-1	TRBJ1-1	ASSPRDSTNTEAF
TRBV20-1	TRBJ1-2	SARDEPGPRGYT
TRBV12-3/TRBV12-4	TRBJ2-7	ASSLAASGGNEQY
TRBV6-5	TRBJ2-7	ASSYGEGYEQY
TRBV12-3/TRBV12-4	TRBJ2-1	ASSGAGGRDEQF
TRBV6-1	TRBJ2-7	ASTRDRAIEQY
TRBV4-1	TRBJ2-7	ASSQGDGASYEQY
TRBV6-5	TRBJ2-2	ASSFIPTDYTGELF
TRBV4-1	TRBJ2-7	ASSHSDSYEQY
TRBV7-2	TRBJ2-7	ASSSTSSYEQY
TRBV2	TRBJ1-4	ASSADEKLF
TRBV4-1	TRBJ1-5	ASSQDTLVRDRDHNQPQH
TRBV5-1	TRBJ1-2	ASSLDGSTSNYGYT
TRBV2	TRBJ2-5	ASGDGYQETQY
TRBV2	TRBJ2-2	ASKVAGFRELF
TRBV3-1	TRBJ1-3	ASSPSGGAGNTIY
TRBV27	TRBJ2-4	ASSTDRGGNIQY
TRBV11-1	TRBJ1-1	ASSLPMDRGHPNTEAF
TRBV12-3/TRBV12-4	TRBJ1-1	ASTLDSEAF